One sample yielded the 25 T cell receptor beta chains listed below, sequenced in a study of shared clonotypes between healthy human individuals. Sequencing used immunoSEQ multiplex PCR; TCRdb keeps in-frame clones, though not all of them. The repertoire includes approximately 2.5 million clones, over 85% of them detected once, and about 0.13% sits in the top ten. The sample consisted of naive CD4+ T cells sorted from blood. The subset is: CD45RA+ positively selected. The receptors originated from a man between 18 and 35 years old in good health.

This sequence joins TRBV5-1 and TRBJ2-7; D remains unclear. V was shortened by 1 base and J by 4 bases, with 12 bases between the two germline ends. CDR1 SGHRS and CDR2 YFSETQ come from the germline V gene. The length of the CDR3 is 14 residues. In nucleotides, the CDR3 is TGCGCCAGCAGCTTGCTTGGTAATGAGTACGAGCAGTACTTC. This gives the protein CASSLLGNEYEQYF.

J is TRBJ2-2 and V is TRBV11-2; no clear D. V was cut by 4 bases and J by 5 bases, with 8 bases left in between. The CDR3 runs 13 residues. The germline V gene encodes CDR1 SGHAT and CDR2 FQNNGV. CDR3 bases: TGTGCCAGCAGCTCCGCACTGACCGGGGAGCTGTTTTTT. Amino acid sequence: CASSSALTGELFF.

V is TRBV10-3 and J is TRBJ1-4; no definite D call. The CDR3 is 13 residues long. Per the germline V gene, CDR1 is ENHRY and CDR2 is SYGVKD. Trimming pared 11 bases from V and 0 bases from J, leaving 10 bases between. The CDR3, as DNA: TGTGCCGCCTCGAATACAACTAATGAAAAACTGTTTTTT. Protein product: CAASNTTNEKLFF.

The chain employs TRBV11-2 and TRBJ2-5; 11 positions match TRBD1. CDR1 and CDR2 from the germline V gene are SGHAT and FQNNGV. The V and J ends lost 3 bases and 5 bases, in that order; junction bases with no gene match: 5. The CDR3 has 15 amino acids. CDR3 in amino acids: CASSFSGQGGETQYF. The CDR3 DNA reads TGTGCCAGCAGCTTTTCGGGACAGGGGGGGGAGACCCAGTACTTC.

The rearrangement uses TRBV29-1 and TRBJ2-5; TRBD1 might be the D (6 bases). Trimming took 0 bases from V and 5 from J, leaving 13 bases between them. The CDR3 sequence is 14 residues long. CDR1 SQVTM and CDR2 ANQGSEA come from the germline V gene. The CDR3 reads CSVEDSGALETQYF. As DNA, the CDR3 is TGCAGCGTTGAAGACTCAGGGGCGCTGGAGACCCAGTACTTC.

Concerning this clone: Different DNA sequences within this sample yield the same CDR3. The chain has TRBV5-6 and TRBJ2-5, with 14 nucleotides matching TRBD2. V trimming: 4 bases; J trimming: 2 bases; junction bases outside the gene matches: 4. This CDR3 contains 16 residues. Germline-derived CDR1 and CDR2 are SGHDT and YYEEEE. CDR3 residues: CASSLGLAGVQETQYF. CDR3 nucleotide sequence: TGTGCCAGCAGCCTGGGACTAGCGGGGGTGCAAGAGACCCAGTACTTC. The entire variable domain, with the rest obtained from reference TRBV5-6 and TRBJ2-5, is as follows: DAGVTQSPTHLIKTRGQQVTLRCSPKSGHDTVSWYQQALGQGPQFIFQYYEEEERQRGNFPDRFSGHQFPNYSSELNVNALLLGDSALYLCASSLGLAGVQETQYFGPGTRLLVL.

The genes are TRBV5-1 and TRBJ1-6; 7 bases line up with TRBD1. The CDR3 is 13 residues long. Germline CDR1 reads SGHRS; CDR2 reads YFSETQ. With 5 bases clipped from V and 10 bases from J, the junction kept 6 bases outside the gene matches. CDR3 loop: CASRPDRDSPLHF. In nucleotides, the CDR3 is TGCGCCAGCAGGCCTGACAGGGACTCACCCCTCCACTTT.

The CDR3 region is CASSVLAGANNEQFF. CDR3 sequence (DNA): TGTGCCAGCAGCGTCTTGGCGGGGGCAAACAATGAGCAGTTCTTC. The V gene is TRBV7-2, the J gene TRBJ2-1; possibly TRBD2 for D (7 bases). Germline CDR1 and CDR2: SGHTA and FQGNSA. V was shortened by 5 bases and J by 5 bases, with 16 bases between the two germline ends. The CDR3 has 15 amino acids.

This clone has only a few counts. CDR3: CASSDWSKGMNQPQHF. The CDR3 DNA reads TGTGCCAGCAGTGATTGGAGTAAGGGGATGAATCAGCCCCAGCATTTT. The chain has TRBV2 and TRBJ1-5; D may be TRBD1 (5 bases). V lost 3 bases and J lost 4, with 16 bases in between. The CDR3 totals 16 residues. Germline V gene sequence: CDR1 SNHLY, CDR2 FYNNEI.

The rearrangement uses TRBV4-1 and TRBJ2-2; 9 nucleotides line up with TRBD1. The ends lost 4 bases at V and 6 bases at J; junction bases unmatched: 3. CDR1 is MGHRA and CDR2 is YSYEKL in the germline V gene. The CDR3 sequence is 14 residues long. The CDR3 is CASSLGQGPGELFF. The CDR3 DNA follows: TGCGCCAGCAGCCTGGGACAGGGACCCGGGGAGCTGTTTTTT.

V is TRBV7-2 and J is TRBJ2-1; D is undetermined. The CDR3 covers 12 residues. Germline V gene lookup returns CDR1 SGHTA and CDR2 FQGNSA. Trimming shortened V by 4 bases and J by 7 bases, and 8 bases separated the two germline ends. CDR3: CASSSRTNEQFF. The CDR3 DNA sequence: TGTGCCAGCAGCTCTCGGACGAATGAGCAGTTCTTC.

This chain connects TRBV19 to TRBJ2-1; D unclear. The CDR3 consists of 12 residues. Trimming took 4 bases from V and 6 from J, leaving 7 bases between them. Germline V CDR1 and CDR2: LNHDA, SQIVND (reference sequence). The CDR3 nucleotides read TGTGCCAGTAGTAACACATTCAATGAGCAGTTCTTC. Translated: CASSNTFNEQFF.

The rearrangement joins TRBV28 to TRBJ2-1; D is perhaps TRBD2 (6 bases). The ends were cut back, 2 bases at V and 9 bases at J, with 20 bases in the middle. This CDR3 has 16 residues. Germline V gene lookup returns CDR1 MDHEN and CDR2 SYDVKM. The CDR3 DNA is TGTGCCAGCAGTTTACAGGGTTTGGAGGGCTTTGGTGAGCAGTTCTTC. This codes for CASSLQGLEGFGEQFF.

The CDR3 DNA follows: TGTGCCAGCAGCGTGGTAGAATGGGGTGAGCAGTTCTTC. Its translation is CASSVVEWGEQFF. The rearrangement joins TRBV9 to TRBJ2-1, with D hard to call. The V gene lost 2 bases and the J gene lost 9 bases, with 12 bases spanning the gap. Germline CDR1 SGDLS, CDR2 YYNGEE. The CDR3 covers 13 residues.

This sequence joins TRBV29-1 and TRBJ1-2; TRBD1 matches 9 bases. This CDR3 spans 14 amino acids. Germline trimming cut 4 bases from V and 4 bases from J; bases unmatched to any gene: 7. Germline V lookup: CDR1 SQVTM, CDR2 ANQGSEA. The chain's CDR3 is CSVAQGADGYGYTF. The CDR3 DNA reads TGCAGCGTTGCACAGGGGGCTGACGGCTATGGCTACACCTTC.

The chain links TRBV19 to TRBJ2-1, with a possible D match to TRBD2 (5 bases). CDR3 size: 15 residues. Between the trimmed V and J ends, which lost 1 base and 5 bases, there was a span of 12 bases. Germline V CDR1 and CDR2: LNHDA, SQIVND (reference sequence). CDR3 sequence (DNA): TGTGCCAGTAGTATAGGTACTAGAGAGCACAATGAGCAGTTCTTC. It encodes CASSIGTREHNEQFF.

V usage is TRBV6-5 and J usage is TRBJ2-3; D gene ambiguous. The CDR3 loop spans 12 amino acids. Germline V gene lookup returns CDR1 MNHEY and CDR2 SVGAGI. The V and J ends lost 6 bases and 5 bases respectively, with 9 bases between them. As DNA, the CDR3 is TGTGCCAGCAGGAATACGGGAGATACGCAGTATTTT. Its protein product is CASRNTGDTQYF.

V and J are TRBV18 and TRBJ1-3, with D unresolved. Per germline, CDR1 KGHSH and CDR2 LQKENI. CDR3 length: 15 residues. V lost 4 bases to trimming and J lost 1 base, with 11 bases between them. DNA for the CDR3: TGTGCCAGCTCACTCAACTCGGCGTCTGGAAACACCATATATTTT. The encoded protein is CASSLNSASGNTIYF.

This clone was seen once. V is TRBV29-1 and J is TRBJ2-3; D ambiguous. The ends were cut back, 1 base at V and 4 bases at J, with 15 bases in the middle. The CDR3 spans 15 residues. Looked up from germline, CDR1 is SQVTM and CDR2 is ANQGSEA. The CDR3, as DNA: TGCAGCGTTGAAGGATGGGCGGTCCGGGCAGATACGCAGTATTTT. This codes for CSVEGWAVRADTQYF.

This clone has just one count. The V call is TRBV6-1, the J call TRBJ2-7; D is tentatively TRBD1 or TRBD2 (6 bases each). Between the trimmed V and J ends, which lost 7 bases and 2 bases, there was a span of 18 bases. Per the germline V gene, CDR1 is MNHNS and CDR2 is SASEGT. The CDR3 covers 15 residues. The CDR3 is CASTFDGGPTYEQYF. As DNA, the CDR3 is TGTGCCAGCACCTTCGACGGGGGCCCCACCTACGAGCAGTACTTC.

This clone was counted a single time. The chain has TRBV6-1 and TRBJ1-3; no clear D. The germline gives CDR1 MNHNS, CDR2 SASEGT. The CDR3 runs 15 residues. With 0 bases removed from V and 0 bases from J, the gap between germline ends came to 6 bases. CDR3 protein: CASSEAPNSGNTIYF. CDR3 coding DNA: TGTGCCAGCAGTGAAGCGCCCAACTCTGGAAACACCATATATTTT.

A word on this clone: An end of the junction does not agree with germline; a read error may underlie this. The V call is TRBV7-3, the J call TRBJ1-2; perhaps TRBD1 as D (5 bases). Germline V CDR1 and CDR2: SGHTA, FQGTGA. There are 16 residues in the CDR3. Written as DNA, the CDR3 is TGTGCCAGCAGCTTAACCGGAGGGGCCGATAACGATGGCTACACCTTC. Its translation is CASSLTGGADNDGYTF.

The chain joins TRBV6-1 to TRBJ1-1, with TRBD1 matching 9 bases. The CDR3 runs 14 residues. V gave up 4 bases and J gave up 6 bases; unmatched junction bases: 6. Germline CDR1 is MNHNS and CDR2 is SASEGT. This CDR3 reads CASSAGTGLSEAFF. The CDR3 nucleotides are TGTGCCAGCAGTGCTGGGACAGGGTTATCTGAAGCTTTCTTT.

In this sample, this clone turned up once. The V call is TRBV7-3, the J call TRBJ2-5, with D perhaps matching TRBD2 (5 bases). V was cut by 1 base and J by 1 base, with 13 bases left in between. The CDR3 loop spans 16 amino acids. CDR1 and CDR2 from the germline V gene are SGHTA and FQGTGA. CDR3 loop: CASSLNPGNFQETQYF. The DNA of the CDR3 is TGTGCCAGCAGCTTAAACCCGGGGAACTTCCAAGAGACCCAGTACTTC. The variable domain in full, with the rest retrieved from reference TRBV7-3 and TRBJ2-5, is GAGVSQTPSNKVTEKGKYVELRCDPISGHTALYWYRQSLGQGPEFLIYFQGTGAADDSGLPNDRFFAVRPEGSVSTLKIQRTERGDSAVYLCASSLNPGNFQETQYFGPGTRLLVL.

This rearrangement joins TRBV30 to TRBJ2-6, with D unresolved. This CDR3 has 16 residues. Germline CDR1 GTSNPN, CDR2 SVGIG (reference sequence). Trimming cost V 5 bases and J 0 bases, with 14 bases left between them. CDR3 DNA sequence: TGTGCCTGGGCAGCTCACCCGAGCTCTGGGGCCAACGTCCTGACTTTC. This sequence encodes CAWAAHPSSGANVLTF.